This T cell receptor beta chain was observed in a study of T cell repertoires in cytomegalovirus infection. Study-level findings and limits: CMV-specific TCR beta clonotypes restricted by HLA-C were the ones dominating the ex vivo response.

Germline V gene data show CDR1 as SNHLY and CDR2 as FYNNEI. V lost 7 bases and J lost 3, with 8 bases in between. The CDR3 runs to 12 residues. This clonotype turned up a few times. Its antigen remains unknown. Each CDR3 protein gets one entry after TCRdb re-called the reads with MiXCR. Here the sample spans roughly 920,000 distinct CDR3 sequences, around 29% being singletons. This clonotype was sampled from a human donor in good health (CMV status not recorded). Some clones in this sample may be carry-over from other donors' samples. The V gene is TRBV2, the J gene TRBJ2-3, with no clear D. Sample: cultured CD8+ T cells from PBMCs, taken from culture after CMV antigen stimulation. CDR3 in amino acids: CASTTRTDTQYF. In DNA form, the CDR3 reads TGTGCCAGCACCACCAGGACAGATACGCAGTATTTT.